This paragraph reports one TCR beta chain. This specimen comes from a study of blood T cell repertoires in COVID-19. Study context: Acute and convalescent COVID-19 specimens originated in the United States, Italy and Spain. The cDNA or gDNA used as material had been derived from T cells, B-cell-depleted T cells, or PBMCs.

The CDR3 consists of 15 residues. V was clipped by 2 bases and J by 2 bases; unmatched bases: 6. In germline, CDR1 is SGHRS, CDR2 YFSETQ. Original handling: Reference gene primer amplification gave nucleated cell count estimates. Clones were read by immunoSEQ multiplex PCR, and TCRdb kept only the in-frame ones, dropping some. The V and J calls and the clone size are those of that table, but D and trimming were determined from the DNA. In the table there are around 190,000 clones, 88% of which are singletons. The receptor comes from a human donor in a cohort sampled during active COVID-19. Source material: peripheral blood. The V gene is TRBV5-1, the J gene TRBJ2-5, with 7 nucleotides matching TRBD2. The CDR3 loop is CASSFGVGGQETQYF. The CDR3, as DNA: TGCGCCAGCAGCTTTGGGGTGGGAGGGCAAGAGACCCAGTACTTC. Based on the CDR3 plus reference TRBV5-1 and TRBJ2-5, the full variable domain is KAGVTQTPRYLIKTRGQQVTLSCSPISGHRSVSWYQQTPGQGLQFLFEYFSETQRNKGNFPGRFSGRQFSNSRSEMNVSTLELGDSALYLCASSFGVGGQETQYFGPGTRLLVL.